A selection of T cell receptor beta chains follows, all from one sample in a study of vaccination and CD4 T cells after COVID-19. TCRdb re-derived calls from the PCR reads in MiXCR, one entry per CDR3 protein. The sample yields around 8,000 distinct CDR3 sequences, approximately 46% seen once. Antigen specificity for these receptors is unknown. The sequenced sample consisted of CD4+ T cells from blood, cultured in vitro. These receptors all come from a human donor who had recovered from COVID-19. The conserved cysteine and the conserved F or W are not part of the CDR3 here.

v_call	cdr3_aa
TRBV4-3	ASSRGGHEKLF
TRBV27	ASSLSPGLAVNEQF
TRBV12-3/TRBV12-4	ASSPQQGVGYGYT
TRBV6-5	ASSYSDRGPGYT
TRBV19	ASNLTLRGAVRFQYLGQY
TRBV2	ASGTSGMGEQF
TRBV7-2	ASSQGPAGANEQY
TRBV6-1	ASSEAWGGDGYT
TRBV11-2	ASSPGMVNTGELF
TRBV4-3	ASSQLNRDWTEAF
TRBV5-6	ASSTEQGYYT
TRBV11-2	ASSLGRRSGNTIY
TRBV4-3	ASSSSLSVSTDTQY
TRBV18	ASSPESNTEAF
TRBV30	AWSQTTGSGNTIY
TRBV19	ASREQGNTEAF
TRBV6-1	ASRTGRPDSGNTIY
TRBV11-3	ASSLVARPNYGYT
TRBV20-1	SALRTSSLGTQY
TRBV20-1	SARRGLTGRNTEAF
TRBV5-5	ASSLYRDRGWNEQF
TRBV7-8	ASSPSPGTGGLGEQY
TRBV7-9	ASSPARGIGYGYT
TRBV5-1	ASSLGTSGETQY
TRBV6-1	ASTTSFNPADTQY
TRBV11-2	ASSAHRAGNSEQF
TRBV12-3/TRBV12-4	ASSPRTRLVGTIY